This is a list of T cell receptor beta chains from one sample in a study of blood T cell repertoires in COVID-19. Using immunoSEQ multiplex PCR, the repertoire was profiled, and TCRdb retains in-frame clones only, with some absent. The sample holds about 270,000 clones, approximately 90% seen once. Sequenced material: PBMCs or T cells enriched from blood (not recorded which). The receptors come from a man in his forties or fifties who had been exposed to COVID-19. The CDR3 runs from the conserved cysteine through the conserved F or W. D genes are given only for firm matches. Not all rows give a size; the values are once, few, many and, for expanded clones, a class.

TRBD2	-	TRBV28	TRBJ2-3	CASTSHPLREGPKDTQYF	TGTGCCAGCACCTCCCACCCCCTTCGGGAGGGCCCTAAAGATACGCAGTATTTT
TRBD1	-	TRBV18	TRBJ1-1	CASSPARQGNTEAFF	TGTGCCAGCTCACCAGCCAGACAGGGAAACACTGAAGCTTTCTTT
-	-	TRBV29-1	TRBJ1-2	CSGGMPQGLGYTF	TGCAGCGGGGGGATGCCTCAGGGATTAGGCTACACCTTC
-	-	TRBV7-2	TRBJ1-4	CASSSREGGSEKLFF	TGTGCCAGCAGCTCCAGGGAGGGCGGGAGTGAAAAACTGTTTTTT
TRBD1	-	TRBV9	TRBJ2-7	CASSEQGNSYEQYF	TGTGCCAGCAGTGAACAGGGGAACTCCTACGAGCAGTACTTC
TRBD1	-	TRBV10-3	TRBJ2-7	CAISQDRGGEQYF	TGTGCCATCAGCCAGGACAGGGGAGGCGAGCAGTACTTC
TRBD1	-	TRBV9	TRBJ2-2	CASSLSRQGPSTGELFF	TGTGCCAGCAGCCTCTCTAGACAGGGACCGAGCACCGGGGAGCTGTTTTTT
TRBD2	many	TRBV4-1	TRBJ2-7	CASSSTSGRAGEQYF	TGCGCCAGCAGCTCGACTAGCGGGAGAGCCGGAGAGCAGTACTTC
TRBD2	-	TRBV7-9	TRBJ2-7	CASSSWTSGSYEQYF	TGTGCCAGCAGCTCCTGGACTAGCGGTTCCTACGAGCAGTACTTC
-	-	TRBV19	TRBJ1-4	CASSIGNRPNEKLFF	TGTGCCAGTAGTATAGGGAACAGACCAAATGAAAAACTGTTTTTT
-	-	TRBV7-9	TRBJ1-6	CASSLGASSPLHF	TGTGCCAGCAGCTTAGGTGCGAGTTCACCCCTCCACTTT
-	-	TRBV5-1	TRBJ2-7	CASSTRDSQEYEQYF	TGCGCCAGCAGCACCCGGGACTCGCAGGAATACGAGCAGTACTTC
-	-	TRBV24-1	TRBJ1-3	CATSDRHAGNTIYF	TGTGCCACCAGTGACCGACACGCTGGAAACACCATATATTTT
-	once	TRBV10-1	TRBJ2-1	CASSEPGAYNEQFF	TGCGCCAGCAGTGAGCCGGGAGCCTACAATGAGCAGTTCTTC
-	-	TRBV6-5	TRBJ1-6	CASSPRRGESPLHF	TGTGCCAGCAGTCCCCGGAGGGGCGAATCACCCCTCCACTTT
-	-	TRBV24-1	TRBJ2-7	CAPSGDKKTAYEQYF	TGTGCCCCCAGTGGGGACAAGAAAACCGCCTACGAGCAGTACTTC
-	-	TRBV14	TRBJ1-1	CASSQEGGRWTEAFF	TGTGCCAGCAGCCAAGAGGGGGGGCGTTGGACTGAAGCTTTCTTT
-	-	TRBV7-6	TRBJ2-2	CASSGPRGATGELFF	TGTGCCAGCAGCGGACCCAGGGGGGCCACCGGGGAGCTGTTTTTT
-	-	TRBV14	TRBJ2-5	CASSQGRETQYF	TGTGCCAGCAGCCAAGGGAGAGAGACCCAGTACTTC
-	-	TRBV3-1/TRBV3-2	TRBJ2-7	CASSQSPPEGDEQYF	TGTGCCAGCAGCCAATCACCCCCGGAGGGCGACGAGCAGTACTTC
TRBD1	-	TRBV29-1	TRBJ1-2	CSAKVQGIDGYTF	TGCAGCGCCAAGGTACAGGGGATTGATGGCTACACCTTC
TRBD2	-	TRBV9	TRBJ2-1	CASSPPIAGSYNEQFF	TGTGCCAGCAGCCCCCCTATAGCGGGGAGTTACAATGAGCAGTTCTTC
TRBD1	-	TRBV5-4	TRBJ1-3	CASSSDRGLGNTIYF	TGTGCCAGCAGCTCTGACAGGGGCCTTGGAAACACCATATATTTT
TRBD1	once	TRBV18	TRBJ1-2	CASSPGTGAYGYTF	TGTGCCAGCTCACCAGGGACAGGGGCCTATGGCTACACCTTC
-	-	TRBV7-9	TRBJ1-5	CASSSQGYRQPQHF	TGTGCCAGCAGCTCCCAGGGTTATAGGCAGCCCCAGCATTTT
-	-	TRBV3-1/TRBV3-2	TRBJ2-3	CASSQGVGGTDTQYF	TGTGCCAGCAGCCAAGGTGTCGGGGGCACAGATACGCAGTATTTT
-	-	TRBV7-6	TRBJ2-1	CASSLGIARVGEQFF	TGTGCCAGCAGCTTAGGTATTGCCCGTGTCGGTGAGCAGTTCTTC
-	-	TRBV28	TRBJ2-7	CASSFSYEQYF	TGTGCCAGCAGTTTTTCTTACGAGCAGTACTTC
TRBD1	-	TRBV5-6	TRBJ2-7	CASSLGQVLSYEQYF	TGTGCCAGCAGCCTGGGACAGGTCCTTTCCTACGAGCAGTACTTC